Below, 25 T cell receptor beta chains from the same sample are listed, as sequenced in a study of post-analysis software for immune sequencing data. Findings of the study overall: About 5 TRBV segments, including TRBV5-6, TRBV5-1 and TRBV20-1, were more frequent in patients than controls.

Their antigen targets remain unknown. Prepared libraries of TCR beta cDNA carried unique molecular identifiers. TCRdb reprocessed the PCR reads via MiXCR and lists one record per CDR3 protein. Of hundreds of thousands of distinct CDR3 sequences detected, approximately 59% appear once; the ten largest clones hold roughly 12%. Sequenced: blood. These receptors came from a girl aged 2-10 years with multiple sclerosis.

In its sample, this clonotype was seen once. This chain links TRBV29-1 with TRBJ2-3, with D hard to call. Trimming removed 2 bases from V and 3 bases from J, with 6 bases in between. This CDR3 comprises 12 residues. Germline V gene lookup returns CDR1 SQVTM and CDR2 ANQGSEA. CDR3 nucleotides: TGCAGCGTTGAACCTCGTACAGATACGCAGTATTTT. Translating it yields CSVEPRTDTQYF.

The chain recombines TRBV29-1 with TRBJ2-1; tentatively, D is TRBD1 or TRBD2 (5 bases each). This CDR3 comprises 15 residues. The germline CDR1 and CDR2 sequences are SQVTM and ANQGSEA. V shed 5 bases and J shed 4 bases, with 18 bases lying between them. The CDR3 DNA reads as TGCAGCGTTTTTCCTTCCGGGGCAGGGTACAATGAGCAGTTCTTC. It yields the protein CSVFPSGAGYNEQFF.

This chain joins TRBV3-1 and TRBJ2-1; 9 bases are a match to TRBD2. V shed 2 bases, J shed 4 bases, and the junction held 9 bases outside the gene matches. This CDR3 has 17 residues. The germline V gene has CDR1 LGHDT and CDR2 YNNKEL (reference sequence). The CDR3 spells CASSQYGTSLQYNEQFF. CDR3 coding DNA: TGTGCCAGCAGCCAATACGGGACTAGCCTCCAATACAATGAGCAGTTCTTC.

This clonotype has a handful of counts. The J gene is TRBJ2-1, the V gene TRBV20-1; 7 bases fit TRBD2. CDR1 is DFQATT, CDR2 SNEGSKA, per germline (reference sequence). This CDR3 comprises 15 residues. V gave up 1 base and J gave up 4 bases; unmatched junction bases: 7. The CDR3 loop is CSARARLAVYNEQFF. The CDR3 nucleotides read TGCAGTGCTAGAGCACGGCTAGCGGTATACAATGAGCAGTTCTTC.

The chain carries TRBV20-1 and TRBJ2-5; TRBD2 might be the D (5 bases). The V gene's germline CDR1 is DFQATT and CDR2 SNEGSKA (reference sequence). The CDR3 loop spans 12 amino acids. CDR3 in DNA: TGCAGGGCCCGAGCGGTCCAAGAGACCCAGTACTTC. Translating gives CRARAVQETQYF.

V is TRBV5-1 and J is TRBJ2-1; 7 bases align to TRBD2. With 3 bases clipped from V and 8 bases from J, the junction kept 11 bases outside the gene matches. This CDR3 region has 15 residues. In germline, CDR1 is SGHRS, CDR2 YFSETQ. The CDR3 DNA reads TGCGCCAGCAGCTCCCCGGAGGGCGGGAGACATGAGCAGTTCTTC. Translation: CASSSPEGGRHEQFF.

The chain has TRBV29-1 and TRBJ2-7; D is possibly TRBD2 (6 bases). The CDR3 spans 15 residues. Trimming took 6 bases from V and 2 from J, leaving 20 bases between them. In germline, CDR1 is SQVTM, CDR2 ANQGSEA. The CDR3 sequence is CSVAILAELTYEQYF. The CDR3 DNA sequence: TGCAGCGTCGCGATCTTAGCGGAACTCACCTACGAGCAGTACTTC.

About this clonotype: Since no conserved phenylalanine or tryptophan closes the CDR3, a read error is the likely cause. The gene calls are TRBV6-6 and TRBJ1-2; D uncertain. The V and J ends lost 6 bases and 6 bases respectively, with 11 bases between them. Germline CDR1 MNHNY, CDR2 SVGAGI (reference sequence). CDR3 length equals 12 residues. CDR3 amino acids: CASSLSSDGYTC. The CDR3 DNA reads TGTGCCAGCAGCTTAAGTTCGGATGGCTACACCTGC.

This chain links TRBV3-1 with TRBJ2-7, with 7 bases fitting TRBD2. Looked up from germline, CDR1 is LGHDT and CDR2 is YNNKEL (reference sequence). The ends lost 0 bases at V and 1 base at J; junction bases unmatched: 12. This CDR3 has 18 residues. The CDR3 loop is CASSQDIVRIAGSYEQYF. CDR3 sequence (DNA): TGTGCCAGCAGCCAAGATATCGTCAGAATAGCGGGTTCCTACGAGCAGTACTTC.

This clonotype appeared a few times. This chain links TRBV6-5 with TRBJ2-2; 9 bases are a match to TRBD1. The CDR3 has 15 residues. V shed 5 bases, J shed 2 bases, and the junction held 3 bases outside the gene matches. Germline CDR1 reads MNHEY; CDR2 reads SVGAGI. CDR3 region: CASSKQGANTGELFF. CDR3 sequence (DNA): TGTGCCAGCAGTAAACAGGGGGCTAACACCGGGGAGCTGTTTTTT.

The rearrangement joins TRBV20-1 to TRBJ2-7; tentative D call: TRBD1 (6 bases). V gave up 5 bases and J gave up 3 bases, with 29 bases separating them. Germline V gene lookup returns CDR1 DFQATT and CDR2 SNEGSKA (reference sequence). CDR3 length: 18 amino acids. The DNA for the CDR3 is TGCAGTGCTGCCCTTGGCAGGGGATTTTCCTCCCCGGACTACGAGCAGTACTTC. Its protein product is CSAALGRGFSSPDYEQYF.

CDR3 residues: CSARAHTGSYEQYF. CDR3 nucleotide sequence: TGCAGTGCTAGAGCGCATACGGGCTCCTACGAGCAGTACTTC. The V and J genes are TRBV20-1 and TRBJ2-7, with D uncertain. V lost 1 base and J lost 0, with 10 bases in between. CDR3 length: 14 amino acids. Germline CDR1 is DFQATT and CDR2 is SNEGSKA (reference sequence).

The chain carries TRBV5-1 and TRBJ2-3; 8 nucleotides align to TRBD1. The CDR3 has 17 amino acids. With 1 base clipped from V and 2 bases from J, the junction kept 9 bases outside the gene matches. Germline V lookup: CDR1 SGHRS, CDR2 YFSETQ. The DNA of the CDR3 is TGCGCCAGCAGCTTGTTAATCGGACAGGGAAACACAGATACGCAGTATTTT. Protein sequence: CASSLLIGQGNTDTQYF.

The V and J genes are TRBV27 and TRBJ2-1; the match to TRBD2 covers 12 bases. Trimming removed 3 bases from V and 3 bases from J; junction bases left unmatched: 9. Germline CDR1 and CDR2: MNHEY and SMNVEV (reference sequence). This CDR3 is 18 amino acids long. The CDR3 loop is CASSFRLAGGPSYNEQFF. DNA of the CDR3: TGTGCCAGCAGTTTTAGGCTAGCGGGAGGGCCTAGCTACAATGAGCAGTTCTTC.

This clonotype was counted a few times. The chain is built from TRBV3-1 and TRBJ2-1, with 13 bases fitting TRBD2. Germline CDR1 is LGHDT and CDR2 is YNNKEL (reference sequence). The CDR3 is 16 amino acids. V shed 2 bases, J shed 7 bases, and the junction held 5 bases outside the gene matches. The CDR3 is CASSQTGLAGRNEQFF. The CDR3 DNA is TGTGCCAGCAGCCAAACGGGACTAGCGGGAAGGAATGAGCAGTTCTTC.

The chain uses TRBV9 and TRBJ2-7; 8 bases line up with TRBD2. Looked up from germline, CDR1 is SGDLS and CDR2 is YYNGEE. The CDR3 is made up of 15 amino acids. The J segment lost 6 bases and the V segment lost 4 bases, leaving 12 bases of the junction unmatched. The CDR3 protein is CASSISAGEVFEQYF. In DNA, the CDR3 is TGTGCCAGCAGCATCTCAGCGGGAGAGGTATTCGAGCAGTACTTC.

Here the CDR3 DNA reads TGTGCCAGCAGCCGGGAATTGTGGGCCCAGTACTTC. It is translated as CASSRELWAQYF. The V call is TRBV3-1, the J call TRBJ2-5; D gene unclear. Trimming took off 4 bases at V and 9 bases at J, with 12 bases between the two ends. This CDR3 is 12 amino acids long. The germline V gene encodes CDR1 LGHDT and CDR2 YNNKEL (reference sequence).

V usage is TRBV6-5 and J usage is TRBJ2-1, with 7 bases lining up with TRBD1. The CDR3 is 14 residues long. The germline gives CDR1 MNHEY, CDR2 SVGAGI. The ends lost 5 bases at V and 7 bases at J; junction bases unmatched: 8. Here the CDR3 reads CASSNRGEINEQFF. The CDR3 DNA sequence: TGTGCCAGCAGTAACAGGGGAGAGATAAATGAGCAGTTCTTC.

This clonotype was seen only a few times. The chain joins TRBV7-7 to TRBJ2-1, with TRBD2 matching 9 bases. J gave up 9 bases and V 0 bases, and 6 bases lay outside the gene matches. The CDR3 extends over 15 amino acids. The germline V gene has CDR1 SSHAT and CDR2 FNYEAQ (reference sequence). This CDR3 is CASSLAAGGVGEQFF. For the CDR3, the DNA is TGTGCCAGCAGCTTAGCAGCGGGGGGTGTGGGTGAGCAGTTCTTC.

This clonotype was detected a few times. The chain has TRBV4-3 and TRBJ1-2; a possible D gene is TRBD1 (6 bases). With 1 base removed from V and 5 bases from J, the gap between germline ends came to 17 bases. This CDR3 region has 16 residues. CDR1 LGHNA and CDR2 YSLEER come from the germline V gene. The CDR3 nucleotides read TGCGCCAGCAGCCAAGCTTACGGACAGACCGCATATGGCTACACCTTC. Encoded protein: CASSQAYGQTAYGYTF.

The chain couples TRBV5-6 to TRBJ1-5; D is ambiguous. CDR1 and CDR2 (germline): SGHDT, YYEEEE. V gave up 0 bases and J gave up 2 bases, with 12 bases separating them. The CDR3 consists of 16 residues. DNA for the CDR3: TGTGCCAGCAGCTTGGCGGGGTCGGTGCGCAATCAGCCCCAGCATTTT. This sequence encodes CASSLAGSVRNQPQHF.

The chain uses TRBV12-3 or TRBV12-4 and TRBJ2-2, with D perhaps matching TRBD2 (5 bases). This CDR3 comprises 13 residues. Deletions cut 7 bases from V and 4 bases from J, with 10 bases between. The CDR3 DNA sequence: TGTGCCAGCAACGGGATGCCCACCGGGGAGCTGTTTTTT. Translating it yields CASNGMPTGELFF.

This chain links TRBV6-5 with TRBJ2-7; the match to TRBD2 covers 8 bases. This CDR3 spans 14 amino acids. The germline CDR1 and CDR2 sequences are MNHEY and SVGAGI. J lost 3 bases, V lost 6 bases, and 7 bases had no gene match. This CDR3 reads CASRLAGLYYEQYF. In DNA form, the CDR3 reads TGTGCCAGCAGGCTAGCGGGCCTATACTACGAGCAGTACTTC.

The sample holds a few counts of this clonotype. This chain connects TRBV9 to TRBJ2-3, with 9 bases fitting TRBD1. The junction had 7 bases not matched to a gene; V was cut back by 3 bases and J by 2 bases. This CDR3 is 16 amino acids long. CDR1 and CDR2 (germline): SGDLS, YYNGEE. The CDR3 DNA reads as TGTGCCAGCAGCGCCCAACAGGGGGCTTACACAGATACGCAGTATTTT. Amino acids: CASSAQQGAYTDTQYF.

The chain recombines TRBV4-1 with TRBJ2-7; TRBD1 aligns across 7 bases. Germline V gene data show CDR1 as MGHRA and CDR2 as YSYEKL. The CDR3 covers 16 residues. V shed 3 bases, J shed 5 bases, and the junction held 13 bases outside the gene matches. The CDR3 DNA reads TGCGCCAGCAGCCAGCGTATGACAGGGAGTTACCACGAGCAGTACTTC. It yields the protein CASSQRMTGSYHEQYF.